What follows is one TCR beta chain and its context. These data come from a study of blood T cell repertoires in COVID-19. Study-level information: Acute and convalescent COVID-19 specimens originated in the United States, Italy and Spain. Sample material is recorded as cDNA or gDNA derived from T cells, B-cell-depleted T cells, or PBMCs.

In the original workflow: Reference gene primer amplification in the assay estimated nucleated cell counts. Profiled with immunoSEQ multiplex PCR; TCRdb holds only in-frame clones, not every one. The DNA gave D and trimming, while V, J and clone size come from that table. The sample lists some 80,000 clones, roughly four fifths occurring once. Trimming left V 3 bases short and J 4 bases short, with 7 bases between. The CDR3 sequence is 12 residues long. In germline, CDR1 is ENHRY, CDR2 SYGVKD. The rearrangement uses TRBV10-3 and TRBJ2-7; D perhaps matches TRBD1 (5 bases). The sample comprised peripheral blood. This TCR was recovered from a human donor in a cohort sampled during active COVID-19. Here the CDR3 reads CAISDQGYEQYF. The CDR3 nucleotides are TGTGCCATCAGTGATCAGGGATACGAGCAGTACTTC.